The clone carrying this T cell receptor (beta chain) was detected only a few times. This record belongs to a study of regulatory T cells in long-lasting Graves disease. The CDR3 has 16 amino acids. The V gene lost 3 bases and the J gene lost 0 bases, with 12 bases spanning the gap. Germline loops: CDR1 SNHLY, CDR2 FYNNEI. The sample's time point: newly diagnosed GD, antithyroid drugs for less than 3 months. After RNA was extracted from PBMCs, the TCR library was made from it. Through Arm-PCR of CDR3 regions and iRepertoire HTBI primers, TCR beta libraries were built. From the multiplex PCR reads, TCRdb called clonotypes with MiXCR, one entry per CDR3 protein. The data contain fewer than 650,000 distinct CDR3 sequences, about 16% of them seen just once; the ten biggest clones take up approximately 18%. The data also belong to a second study, concerning T cells in Graves' hyperthyroidism and ophthalmopathy.

The receptor's source is a woman in her twenties or thirties with Graves disease. The sequenced sample was peripheral blood mononuclear cells (PBMCs), obtained at new diagnosis, from a patient treated with antithyroid drugs. V gene TRBV2 combines with J gene TRBJ1-3; D is undetermined. The CDR3 nucleotides read TGTGCCAGCAGTGATCTACACCCTACCTCTGGAAACACCATATATTTT. This translates into CASSDLHPTSGNTIYF.